Each of the 22 T cell receptor beta chains below was sequenced from the same sample in a study of OX40 agonist ivuxolimab in advanced cancers. Sequencing was performed with immunoSEQ multiplex PCR; in TCRdb, only in-frame clones are kept and a portion is missing. The sample carries approximately 100,000 clones, roughly 88% recorded once. The material sequenced was CD4+ or CD8+ T cells sorted from blood, taken in a trial of the OX40 agonist ivuxolimab. Every receptor here comes from an adult with an advanced solid tumor such as melanoma, head and neck, liver or kidney cancer.

The chain employs TRBV9 and TRBJ2-7; weak D call: TRBD2 (7 bases). V was clipped by 4 bases and J by 7 bases, with 24 bases between them. This CDR3 has 16 residues. Germline loops: CDR1 SGDLS, CDR2 YYNGEE. The CDR3 loop reads CASSKLGGDTAGEQYF. CDR3 nucleotides: TGTGCCAGCAGCAAGTTAGGGGGGGACACCGCTGGGGAGCAGTACTTC. The whole variable domain, remainder taken from reference TRBV9 and TRBJ2-7, is DSGVTQTPKHLITATGQRVTLRCSPRSGDLSVYWYQQSLDQGLQFLIQYYNGEERAKGNILERFSAQQFPDLHSELNLSSLELGDSALYFCASSKLGGDTAGEQYFGPGTRLTVT.

V gene TRBV19 combines with J gene TRBJ2-2, with D maybe TRBD2 (6 bases). CDR3 length equals 16 residues. The V and J ends lost 5 bases and 7 bases respectively, with 20 bases between them. Germline V gene data show CDR1 as LNHDA and CDR2 as SQIVND (reference sequence). CDR3 sequence reads: CASSFAMGGGSGELFF. CDR3 nucleotides: TGTGCCAGTAGTTTCGCTATGGGGGGAGGAAGCGGGGAGCTGTTTTTT. Drawing the rest from reference TRBV19 and TRBJ2-2, the complete variable domain is DGGITQSPKYLFRKEGQNVTLSCEQNLNHDAMYWYRQDPGQGLRLIYYSQIVNDFQKGDIAEGYSVSREKKESFPLTVTSAQKNPTAFYLCASSFAMGGGSGELFFGEGSRLTVL.

The chain joins TRBV6-6 to TRBJ1-1; D is ambiguous. Trimming pared 6 bases from V and 1 base from J, leaving 12 bases between. Per the germline V gene, CDR1 is MNHNY and CDR2 is SVGAGI (reference sequence). The CDR3 runs to 14 residues. CDR3 in amino acids: CASRLTTGNTEAFF. The CDR3 nucleotides are TGTGCCAGCAGACTAACGACGGGGAACACTGAAGCTTTCTTT.

CDR3: CASSKGGQLTGELFF. The DNA of the CDR3 is TGTGCCAGCAGCAAGGGTGGCCAACTCACCGGGGAGCTGTTTTTT. The V call is TRBV11-2, the J call TRBJ2-2, with D unclear. V lost 5 bases to trimming and J lost 4 bases, with 14 bases between them. Germline CDR1 SGHAT, CDR2 FQNNGV. The CDR3 runs 15 residues.

The chain is built from TRBV4-1 and TRBJ2-6, with D perhaps TRBD1 (5 bases). Germline CDR1 reads MGHRA; CDR2 reads YSYEKL. V lost 0 bases to trimming and J lost 4 bases, with 13 bases between them. This CDR3 region has 17 residues. CDR3 amino acids: CASSQERRVSGANVLTF. DNA of the CDR3: TGCGCCAGCAGCCAAGAGCGCAGGGTGTCAGGGGCCAACGTCCTGACTTTC.

This chain uses TRBV4-3 with TRBJ2-3; D perhaps matches TRBD2 (5 bases). This CDR3 region has 14 residues. The V end was cut by 4 bases, the J end by 0 bases, with 8 bases between. Germline loops: CDR1 LGHNA, CDR2 YSLEER. For the CDR3, the DNA is TGCGCCAGCAGCCGGACTCGAAGCACAGATACGCAGTATTTT. It translates to CASSRTRSTDTQYF.

The gene calls are TRBV7-6 and TRBJ2-5, with D perhaps TRBD1 (5 bases). The J call could be wrong; TRBJ2-7 is a better fit for the DNA end. The CDR3 has 15 amino acids. Germline V gene data show CDR1 as SGHVS and CDR2 as FNYEAQ. The CDR3 loop reads CASSRLRAPSYEQYF. The DNA of the CDR3 is TGTGCCAGCAGCCGCCTCAGGGCGCCGTCCTACGAGCAGTACTTC.

The chain couples TRBV4-3 to TRBJ2-1, with D perhaps matching TRBD1 (5 bases). The germline V and J ends were trimmed by 0 bases and 6 bases, with 18 bases remaining between them. From germline, CDR1 is LGHNA and CDR2 YSLEER. This CDR3 has 17 residues. The CDR3 protein is CASSQEATRAQGNEQFF. CDR3 nucleotides: TGCGCCAGCAGCCAAGAGGCCACCCGGGCCCAGGGCAATGAGCAGTTCTTC.

This clone was seen more than once but under ten times. The chain has TRBV5-1 and TRBJ2-7; 10 positions match TRBD1. The CDR3 length is 16 residues. CDR1 is SGHRS, CDR2 YFSETQ, per germline. The trim removed 3 bases at V and 0 bases at J, leaving 6 bases unmatched. Here the CDR3 DNA reads TGCGCCAGCAGCTGGACAGGGGGGCTTAGCTCCTACGAGCAGTACTTC. Amino acids: CASSWTGGLSSYEQYF.

The rearrangement uses TRBV6-5 and TRBJ1-2, with a weak D call TRBD1 (6 bases). Germline loops: CDR1 MNHEY, CDR2 SVGAGI. The CDR3 covers 14 residues. V dropped 3 bases and J dropped 5 bases, with 13 bases sitting between them. Here the CDR3 reads CASSYSQGLYGYTF. CDR3 bases: TGTGCCAGCAGTTATTCACAGGGACTATATGGCTACACCTTC.

This clone has a single count. This chain joins TRBV11-3 and TRBJ2-5; D could derive from TRBD1 or TRBD2 (5 bases each). The germline CDR1 and CDR2 sequences are SGHNT and YENEEA. The germline V and J ends were trimmed by 3 bases and 5 bases, with 16 bases remaining between them. CDR3 length: 15 amino acids. Here the CDR3 reads CASSFPAGRTETQYF. DNA for the CDR3: TGTGCCAGCAGCTTCCCAGCAGGGAGAACTGAGACCCAGTACTTC. Filled out from reference TRBV11-3 and TRBJ2-5, the complete variable domain reads EAGVVQSPRYKIIEKKQPVAFWCNPISGHNTLYWYLQNLGQGPELLIRYENEEAVDDSQLPKDRFSAERLKGVDSTLKIQPAELGDSAVYLCASSFPAGRTETQYFGPGTRLLVL.

This chain joins TRBV27 and TRBJ1-4; 9 positions agree with TRBD1. The CDR3 is 17 amino acids. Looked up from germline, CDR1 is MNHEY and CDR2 is SMNVEV (reference sequence). V lost 6 bases to trimming and J lost 2 bases; unmatched junction nucleotides: 10. CDR3 region: CASSRDTGGLTNEKLFF. DNA for the CDR3: TGTGCCAGCAGCCGTGATACAGGGGGCCTCACTAATGAAAAACTGTTTTTT.

The sample holds one count of this clone. The V call is TRBV19, the J call TRBJ2-2, with TRBD2 identical over 8 bases. Unmatched junction bases numbered 8, after V lost 5 bases and J lost 3 bases. This CDR3 has 16 amino acids. Germline V gene lookup returns CDR1 LNHDA and CDR2 SQIVND (reference sequence). CDR3 coding DNA: TGTGCCAGTAGTCACCCCAGCGGGGGCGACACCGGGGAGCTGTTTTTT. It specifies CASSHPSGGDTGELFF.

J is TRBJ2-7 and V is TRBV11-1, with a tentative D call TRBD2 (6 bases). The CDR3 is 12 amino acids. Germline CDR1 is SGHAT and CDR2 is FQDESV (reference sequence). Trimming removed 3 bases at V and 4 bases at J, with 7 bases between. CDR3 DNA: TGTGCCAGCAGCTTGGGGAGGTACGAGCAGTACTTC. It specifies CASSLGRYEQYF. The full variable domain, its missing parts supplied by reference TRBV11-1 and TRBJ2-7, is EAEVAQSPRYKITEKSQAVAFWCDPISGHATLYWYRQILGQGPELLVQFQDESVVDDSQLPKDRFSAERLKGVDSTLKIQPAELGDSAMYLCASSLGRYEQYFGPGTRLTVT.

CDR3 in amino acids: CASSSPSYEQYF. Here the CDR3 DNA reads TGTGCCAGCAGCTCCCCTTCCTACGAGCAGTACTTC. The V and J genes are TRBV7-6 and TRBJ2-7; no reliable D call. With 4 bases removed from V and 1 base from J, the gap between germline ends came to 5 bases. Germline V gene sequence: CDR1 SGHVS, CDR2 FNYEAQ. The CDR3 loop spans 12 amino acids.

The rearrangement joins TRBV19 to TRBJ1-1; 8 positions agree with TRBD1. CDR1 is LNHDA, CDR2 SQIVND, per germline (reference sequence). J gave up 4 bases and V 9 bases, and 10 bases lay outside the gene matches. There are 14 residues in the CDR3. CDR3 loop: CASRDRLGFTEAFF. CDR3 in DNA: TGTGCCAGCCGGGACAGGCTTGGTTTCACTGAAGCTTTCTTT. The complete variable domain, with remaining parts taken from reference TRBV19 and TRBJ1-1, reads DGGITQSPKYLFRKEGQNVTLSCEQNLNHDAMYWYRQDPGQGLRLIYYSQIVNDFQKGDIAEGYSVSREKKESFPLTVTSAQKNPTAFYLCASRDRLGFTEAFFGQGTRLTVV.

Only one count was recorded for this clone. V usage is TRBV19 and J usage is TRBJ1-5; unclear D gene. The ends were cut back, 6 bases at V and 4 bases at J, with 7 bases in the middle. This CDR3 comprises 12 residues. From germline, CDR1 is LNHDA and CDR2 SQIVND (reference sequence). Written as DNA, the CDR3 is TGTGCCAGTAGCCCCTCGAATCAGCCCCAGCATTTT. This codes for CASSPSNQPQHF.

A single count supports this clone. The rearrangement joins TRBV7-9 to TRBJ1-1; D gene uncertain. The CDR3 length is 12 residues. Trimming cost V 3 bases and J 4 bases, with 6 bases left between them. CDR1 is SEHNR and CDR2 is FQNEAQ in the germline V gene (reference sequence). CDR3 in DNA: TGTGCCAGCAGCTTTTCGGGCACTGAAGCTTTCTTT. Translated, it gives CASSFSGTEAFF.

This clone has more than one count but fewer than ten. The chain links TRBV19 to TRBJ1-5; 12 positions match TRBD1. The CDR3 is 16 residues long. Germline CDR1 LNHDA, CDR2 SQIVND (reference sequence). V was clipped by 3 bases and J by 6 bases; unmatched bases: 6. CDR3 in DNA: TGTGCCAGTAGTATTCAGGGGACAGGGGGCAGTCAGCCCCAGCATTTT. Protein: CASSIQGTGGSQPQHF.

V usage is TRBV9 and J usage is TRBJ2-3; TRBD1 matches 7 bases. CDR3 length: 15 residues. J gave up 2 bases and V 2 bases, and 5 bases lay outside the gene matches. Germline CDR1 reads SGDLS; CDR2 reads YYNGEE. The CDR3: CASSVRDSSTDTQYF. The CDR3 coding sequence is TGTGCCAGCAGCGTTCGGGACAGCTCCACAGATACGCAGTATTTT.

This clone was observed a few times. V usage is TRBV7-2 and J usage is TRBJ1-6; 7 positions match TRBD1. V lost 1 base and J lost 10; bases outside the gene matches: 7. The CDR3 is made up of 15 amino acids. The germline gives CDR1 SGHTA, CDR2 FQGNSA. The CDR3 sequence is CASSLVGGARSPLHF. The CDR3 nucleotides read TGTGCCAGCAGCTTAGTAGGGGGCGCAAGGTCACCCCTCCACTTT.

The V and J genes are TRBV5-1 and TRBJ1-4; 7 nucleotides align to TRBD1. With 4 bases clipped from V and 7 bases from J, the junction kept 13 bases outside the gene matches. This CDR3 contains 16 residues. The V gene's germline CDR1 is SGHRS and CDR2 YFSETQ. The CDR3 sequence is CASSRTPGTATEKLFF. The CDR3 bases are TGCGCCAGCAGCCGGACCCCCGGGACAGCTACTGAAAAACTGTTTTTT.